This T cell receptor (beta chain) was identified in a study of regulatory T cells in long-lasting Graves disease. Overall study context: Patients newly diagnosed with Graves' had been on antithyroid drugs for under 3 months.

Time point: newly diagnosed GD, antithyroid drugs for less than 3 months. Researchers made the TCR library from RNA that was extracted from PBMCs. Germline V lookup: CDR1 LNHDA, CDR2 SQIVND (reference sequence). Between the trimmed V and J ends, which lost 9 bases and 5 bases, there was a span of 17 bases. CDR3 length: 14 amino acids. Assembly of TCR beta libraries relied on iRepertoire HTBI primers together with Arm-PCR of CDR3 regions. TCRdb reprocessed the multiplex PCR reads via MiXCR and lists one record per CDR3 protein. The sample records 600,000 to 650,000 distinct CDR3 sequences, 16% being singletons. In addition, the sample was reused for a study of T cells in Graves' hyperthyroidism and ophthalmopathy. As that report states: Uncontrolled infection, other autoimmune disease, pregnancy or lactation barred patients from enrollment. Most thyroid clonotypes with frequency above 0.001 were detected in blood.

This receptor was identified in a woman in her thirties with Graves disease. The sequencing used peripheral blood mononuclear cells (PBMCs), collected at new diagnosis, from a patient treated with antithyroid drugs. The rearrangement links TRBV19 to TRBJ1-3; TRBD1 is a possible D gene (6 bases). CDR3 DNA sequence: TGTGCCAGCATCACAACACAGGGAAGAAACACCATATATTTT. This codes for CASITTQGRNTIYF.